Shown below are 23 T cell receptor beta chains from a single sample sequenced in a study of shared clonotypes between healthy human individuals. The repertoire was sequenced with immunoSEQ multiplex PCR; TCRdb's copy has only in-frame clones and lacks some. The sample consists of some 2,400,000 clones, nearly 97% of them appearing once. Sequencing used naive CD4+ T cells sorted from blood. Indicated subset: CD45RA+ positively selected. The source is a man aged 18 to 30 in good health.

CDR3 DNA: TGTGCCAGCAGGGAACAGGGGCTTTCCTACGAGCAGTACTTC. This encodes CASREQGLSYEQYF. V is TRBV2 and J is TRBJ2-7, with TRBD1 matching over 7 bases. The V gene end was trimmed by 6 bases and the J gene end by 1 base; junction bases not matched to a gene: 6. The length of the CDR3 is 14 residues. CDR1 and CDR2 (germline): SNHLY, FYNNEI. Full variable domain (remainder filled in from reference TRBV2 and TRBJ2-7): EPEVTQTPSHQVTQMGQEVILRCVPISNHLYFYWYRQILGQKVEFLVSFYNNEISEKSEIFDDQFSVERPDGSNFTLKIRSTKLEDSAMYFCASREQGLSYEQYFGPGTRLTVT.

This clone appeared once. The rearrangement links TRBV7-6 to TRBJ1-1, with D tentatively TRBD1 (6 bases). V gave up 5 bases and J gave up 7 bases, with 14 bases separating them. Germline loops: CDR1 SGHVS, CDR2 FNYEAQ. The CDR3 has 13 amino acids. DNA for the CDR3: TGTGCCAGCAGCCCGGGGGCAGGGCTTGAAGCTTTCTTT. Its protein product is CASSPGAGLEAFF.

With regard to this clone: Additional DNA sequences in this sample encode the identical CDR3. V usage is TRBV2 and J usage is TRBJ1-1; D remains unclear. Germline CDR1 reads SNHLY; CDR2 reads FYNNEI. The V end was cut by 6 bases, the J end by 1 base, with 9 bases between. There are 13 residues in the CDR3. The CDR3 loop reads CASRDGSNTEAFF. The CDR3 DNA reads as TGTGCCAGCAGGGACGGGTCGAACACTGAAGCTTTCTTT.

Here the CDR3 DNA reads TGTGCCAGCAGCGTAGACGGGACAGGGAATGTCGGGGAGCTGTTTTTT. Its protein is CASSVDGTGNVGELFF. This chain connects TRBV9 to TRBJ2-2; 9 bases are shared with TRBD1. CDR1 and CDR2 from the germline V gene are SGDLS and YYNGEE. The junction had 7 bases not matched to a gene; V was cut back by 0 bases and J by 7 bases. The CDR3 sequence is 16 residues long.

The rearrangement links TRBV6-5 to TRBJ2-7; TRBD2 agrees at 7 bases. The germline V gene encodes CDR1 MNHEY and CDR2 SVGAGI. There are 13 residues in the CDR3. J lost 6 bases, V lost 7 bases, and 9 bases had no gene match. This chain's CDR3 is CASNRRLASEQYF. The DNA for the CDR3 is TGTGCCAGCAATAGGAGACTAGCTTCCGAGCAGTACTTC.

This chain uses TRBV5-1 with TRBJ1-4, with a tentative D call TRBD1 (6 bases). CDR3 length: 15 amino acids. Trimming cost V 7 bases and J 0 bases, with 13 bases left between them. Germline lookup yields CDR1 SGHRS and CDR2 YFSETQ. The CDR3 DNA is TGCGCCAGCGGTCTGGAGGGGGCAACTAATGAAAAACTGTTTTTT. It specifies CASGLEGATNEKLFF. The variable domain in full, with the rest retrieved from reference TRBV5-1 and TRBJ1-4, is KAGVTQTPRYLIKTRGQQVTLSCSPISGHRSVSWYQQTPGQGLQFLFEYFSETQRNKGNFPGRFSGRQFSNSRSEMNVSTLELGDSALYLCASGLEGATNEKLFFGSGTQLSVL.

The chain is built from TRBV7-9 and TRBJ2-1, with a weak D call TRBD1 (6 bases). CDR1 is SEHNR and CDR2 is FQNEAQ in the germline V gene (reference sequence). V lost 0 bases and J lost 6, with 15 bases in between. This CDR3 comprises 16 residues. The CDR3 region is CASSLAMAGAGNEQFF. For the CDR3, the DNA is TGTGCCAGCAGCTTAGCGATGGCAGGGGCAGGCAATGAGCAGTTCTTC.

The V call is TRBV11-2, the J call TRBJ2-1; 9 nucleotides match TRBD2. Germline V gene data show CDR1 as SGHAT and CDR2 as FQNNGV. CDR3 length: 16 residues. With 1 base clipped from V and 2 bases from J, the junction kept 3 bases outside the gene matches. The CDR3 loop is CASSLVAGATYNEQFF. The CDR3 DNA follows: TGTGCCAGCAGCTTAGTAGCGGGAGCCACCTACAATGAGCAGTTCTTC.

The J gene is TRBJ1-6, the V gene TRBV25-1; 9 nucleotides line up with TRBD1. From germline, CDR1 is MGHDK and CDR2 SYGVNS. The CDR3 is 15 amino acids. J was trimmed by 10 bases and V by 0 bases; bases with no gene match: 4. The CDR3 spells CASSEYTGGYSPLHF. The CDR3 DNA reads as TGTGCCAGCAGTGAATACACAGGGGGCTACTCACCCCTCCACTTT.

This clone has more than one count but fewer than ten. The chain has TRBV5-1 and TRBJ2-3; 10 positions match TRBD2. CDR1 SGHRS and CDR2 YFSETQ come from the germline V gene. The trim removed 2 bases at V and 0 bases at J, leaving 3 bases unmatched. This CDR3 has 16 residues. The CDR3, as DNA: TGCGCCAGCAGCTTCACTAGCGGGACTAGCACAGATACGCAGTATTTT. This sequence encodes CASSFTSGTSTDTQYF. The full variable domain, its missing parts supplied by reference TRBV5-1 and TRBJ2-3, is KAGVTQTPRYLIKTRGQQVTLSCSPISGHRSVSWYQQTPGQGLQFLFEYFSETQRNKGNFPGRFSGRQFSNSRSEMNVSTLELGDSALYLCASSFTSGTSTDTQYFGPGTRLTVL.

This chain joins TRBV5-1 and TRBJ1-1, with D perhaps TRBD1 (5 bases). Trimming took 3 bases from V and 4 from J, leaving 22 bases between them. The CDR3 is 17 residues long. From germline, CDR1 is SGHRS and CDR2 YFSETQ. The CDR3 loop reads CASSSMGQGRWGTEAFF. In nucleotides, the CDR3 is TGCGCCAGCAGCTCGATGGGGCAAGGTCGTTGGGGCACTGAAGCTTTCTTT. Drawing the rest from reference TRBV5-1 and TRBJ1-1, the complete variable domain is KAGVTQTPRYLIKTRGQQVTLSCSPISGHRSVSWYQQTPGQGLQFLFEYFSETQRNKGNFPGRFSGRQFSNSRSEMNVSTLELGDSALYLCASSSMGQGRWGTEAFFGQGTRLTVV.

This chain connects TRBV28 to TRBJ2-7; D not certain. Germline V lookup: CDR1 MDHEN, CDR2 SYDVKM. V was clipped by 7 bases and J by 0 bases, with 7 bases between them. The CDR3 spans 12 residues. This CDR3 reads CASTADSYEQYF. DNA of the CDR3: TGTGCCAGCACGGCGGACTCCTACGAGCAGTACTTC.

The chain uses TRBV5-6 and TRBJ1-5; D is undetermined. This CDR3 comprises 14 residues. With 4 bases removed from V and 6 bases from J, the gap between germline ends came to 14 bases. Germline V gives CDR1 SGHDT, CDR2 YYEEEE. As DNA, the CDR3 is TGTGCCAGCAGCCCCGGGGTCGTCATTCAGCCCCAGCATTTT. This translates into CASSPGVVIQPQHF.

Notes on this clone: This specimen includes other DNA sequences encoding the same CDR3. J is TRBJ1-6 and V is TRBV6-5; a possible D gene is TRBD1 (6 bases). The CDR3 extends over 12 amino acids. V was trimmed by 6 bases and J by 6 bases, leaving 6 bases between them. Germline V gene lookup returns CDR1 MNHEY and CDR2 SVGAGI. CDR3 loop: CASRDSNSPLHF. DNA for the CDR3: TGTGCCAGCAGGGACAGTAATTCACCCCTCCACTTT.

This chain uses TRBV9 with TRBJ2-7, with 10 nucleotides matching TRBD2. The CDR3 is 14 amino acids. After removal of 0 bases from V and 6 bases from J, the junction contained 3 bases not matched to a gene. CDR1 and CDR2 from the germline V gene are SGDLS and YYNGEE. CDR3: CASSVGLAGVEQYF. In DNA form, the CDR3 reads TGTGCCAGCAGCGTAGGGCTAGCGGGGGTCGAGCAGTACTTC.

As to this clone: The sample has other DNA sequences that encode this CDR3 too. CDR3 DNA sequence: TGTGCCAGCAGTTTCAGGGCCTACGAGCAGTACTTC. It yields the protein CASSFRAYEQYF. The rearrangement links TRBV28 to TRBJ2-7, with D maybe TRBD1 (5 bases). Germline CDR1 and CDR2: MDHEN and SYDVKM. The CDR3 has 12 residues. Trimming removed 3 bases at V and 2 bases at J, with 5 bases between.

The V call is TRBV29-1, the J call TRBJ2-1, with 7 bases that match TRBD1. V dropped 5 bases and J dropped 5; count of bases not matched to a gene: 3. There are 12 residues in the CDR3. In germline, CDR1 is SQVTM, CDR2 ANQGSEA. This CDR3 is CSVRQGNNEQFF. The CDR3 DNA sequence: TGCAGCGTTAGACAGGGCAACAATGAGCAGTTCTTC.

CDR3: CASSLGGGTSGSYTQYF. The CDR3 region has the DNA TGTGCCAGCAGCTTAGGGGGCGGGACTAGCGGGAGTTATACGCAGTATTTT. This chain connects TRBV7-2 to TRBJ2-3, with TRBD2 matching 14 bases. Germline assignment: CDR1 SGHTA and CDR2 FQGNSA. J lost 7 bases, V lost 1 base, and 7 bases had no gene match. This CDR3 contains 17 residues. The full variable domain, with the rest looked up from reference TRBV7-2 and TRBJ2-3, is GAGVSQSPSNKVTEKGKDVELRCDPISGHTALYWYRQSLGQGLEFLIYFQGNSAPDKSGLPSDRFSAERTGGSVSTLTIQRTQQEDSAVYLCASSLGGGTSGSYTQYFGPGTRLTVL.

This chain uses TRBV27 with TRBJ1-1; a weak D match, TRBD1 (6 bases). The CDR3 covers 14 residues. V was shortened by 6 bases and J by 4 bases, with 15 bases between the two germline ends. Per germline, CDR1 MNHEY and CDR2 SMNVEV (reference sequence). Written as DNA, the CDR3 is TGTGCCAGCAGGAAAGGGGGATCGGGCACTGAAGCTTTCTTT. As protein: CASRKGGSGTEAFF.

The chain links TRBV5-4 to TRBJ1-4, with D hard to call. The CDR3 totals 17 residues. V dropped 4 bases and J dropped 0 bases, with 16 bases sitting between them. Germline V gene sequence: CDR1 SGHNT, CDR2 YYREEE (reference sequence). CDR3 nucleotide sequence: TGTGCCAGCAGCCTATCCCCAGCTGTGACAACTAATGAAAAACTGTTTTTT. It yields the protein CASSLSPAVTTNEKLFF.

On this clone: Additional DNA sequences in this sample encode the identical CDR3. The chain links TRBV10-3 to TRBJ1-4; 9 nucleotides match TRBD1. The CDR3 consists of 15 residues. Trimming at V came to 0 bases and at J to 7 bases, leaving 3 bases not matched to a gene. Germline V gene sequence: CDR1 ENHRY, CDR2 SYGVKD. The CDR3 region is CAISESGQGGEKLFF. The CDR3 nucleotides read TGTGCCATCAGTGAGTCGGGACAGGGAGGTGAAAAACTGTTTTTT.

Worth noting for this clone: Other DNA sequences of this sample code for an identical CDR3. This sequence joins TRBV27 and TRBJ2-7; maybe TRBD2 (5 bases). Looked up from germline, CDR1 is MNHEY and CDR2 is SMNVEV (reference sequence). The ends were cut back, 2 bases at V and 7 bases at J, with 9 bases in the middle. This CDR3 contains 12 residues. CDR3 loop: CASSLPPGEQYF. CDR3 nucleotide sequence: TGTGCCAGCAGTTTACCCCCGGGAGAGCAGTACTTC.

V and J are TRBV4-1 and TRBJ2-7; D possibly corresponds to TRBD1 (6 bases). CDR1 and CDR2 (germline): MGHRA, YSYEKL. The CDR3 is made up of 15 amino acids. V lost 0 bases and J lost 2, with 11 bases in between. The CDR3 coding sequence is TGCGCCAGCAGCCAAGAAACCGGGACACCCTACGAGCAGTACTTC. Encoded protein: CASSQETGTPYEQYF.